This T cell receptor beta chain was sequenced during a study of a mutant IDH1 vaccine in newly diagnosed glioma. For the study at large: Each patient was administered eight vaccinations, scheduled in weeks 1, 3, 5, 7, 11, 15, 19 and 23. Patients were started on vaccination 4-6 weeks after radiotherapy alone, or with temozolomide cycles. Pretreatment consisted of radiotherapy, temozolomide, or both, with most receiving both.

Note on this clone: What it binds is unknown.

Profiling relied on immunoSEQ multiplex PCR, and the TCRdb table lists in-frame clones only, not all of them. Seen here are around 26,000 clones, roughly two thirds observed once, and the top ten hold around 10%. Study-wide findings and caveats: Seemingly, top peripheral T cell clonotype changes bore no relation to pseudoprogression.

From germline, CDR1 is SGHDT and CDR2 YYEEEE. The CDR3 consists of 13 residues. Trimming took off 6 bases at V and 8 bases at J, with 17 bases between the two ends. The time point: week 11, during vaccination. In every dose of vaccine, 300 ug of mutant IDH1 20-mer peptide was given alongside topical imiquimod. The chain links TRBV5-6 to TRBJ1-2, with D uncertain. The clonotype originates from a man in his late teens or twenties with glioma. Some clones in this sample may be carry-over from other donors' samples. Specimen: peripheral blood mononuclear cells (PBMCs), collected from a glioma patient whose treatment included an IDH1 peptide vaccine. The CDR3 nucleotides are TGTGCCAGCACCCAACACATCGAAGGGGGCTACACCTTC. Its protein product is CASTQHIEGGYTF.